Sequencing of this T cell receptor (beta chain) was carried out in a study of T cells in Graves' hyperthyroidism and ophthalmopathy. Study results and limitations: Ophthalmopathy was model-predicted a median roughly six months pre-onset.

TCR beta CDR3 region amplification was performed from RNA transcripts. TCR CDR3 regions were first amplified by RT-PCR with HTBI primers. Each CDR3 protein gets one entry after TCRdb re-called the multiplex PCR reads with MiXCR. The top ten clones hold approximately 13% of a sample with hundreds of thousands of distinct CDR3 sequences, roughly 14% of them seen once. This clonotype has ten or more counts. Its matching antigen is unknown. CDR3 length: 15 amino acids. Trimming pared 8 bases from V and 3 bases from J, leaving 16 bases between. Looked up from germline, CDR1 is KGHDR and CDR2 is SFDVKD. The rearrangement uses TRBV24-1 and TRBJ1-5; D perhaps matches TRBD1 (5 bases). The specimen sequenced was blood. This receptor was obtained from a man aged 18-30 years with Graves' ophthalmopathy. The CDR3 nucleotides are TGTGCCACCAACCTGAAGCGGGGCCCCAATCAGCCCCAGCATTTT. Its protein is CATNLKRGPNQPQHF.